This passage covers 30 T cell receptor beta chains from one sample sequenced in a study of T cells after posttransplantation cyclophosphamide. Generated by immunoSEQ multiplex PCR, the TCRdb table keeps only in-frame clones and is missing some. The repertoire consists of 14,000 or so clones, with approximately 73% occurring once and the leading ten covering around 1.2%. The sequencing input was memory CD4+ T cells sorted from PBMCs. The receptors were gathered from a man aged 45-65 years.

The V call is TRBV4-2, the J call TRBJ1-1, with TRBD1 matching over 9 bases. The CDR3 extends over 15 amino acids. Trimming took 4 bases from V and 5 from J; bases not matched to a gene: 8. CDR1 LGHNA and CDR2 YNFKEQ come from the germline V gene. The CDR3 loop reads CASSPPGQGGTEAFF. For the CDR3, the DNA is TGTGCCAGCAGCCCCCCGGGACAGGGTGGTACTGAAGCTTTCTTT.

This clone ranks as medium-sized. J is TRBJ1-3 and V is TRBV4-1; D gene uncertain. Germline V CDR1 and CDR2: MGHRA, YSYEKL. Between the trimmed V and J ends, which lost 9 bases and 1 base, there was a span of 19 bases. The CDR3 is 16 amino acids. CDR3 nucleotide sequence: TGCGCCAGTACCCCGGAGGGAAAACCTTCTGGAAACACCATATATTTT. Its protein product is CASTPEGKPSGNTIYF.

This clone was detected only a few times. The chain joins TRBV9 to TRBJ1-4; no firm D call. Germline CDR1 SGDLS, CDR2 YYNGEE. The CDR3 extends over 16 amino acids. Trimming stripped 0 bases from V and 6 bases from J, with 15 bases between. DNA of the CDR3: TGTGCCAGCAGCGTAGGACCGGGGTCAAGGGATGAAAAACTGTTTTTT. Translation gives CASSVGPGSRDEKLFF.

A few counts support this clone. The rearrangement links TRBV6-5 to TRBJ2-3; 8 bases are shared with TRBD2. CDR3 length: 14 residues. Trimming cost V 6 bases and J 2 bases; bases outside gene matches: 4. Germline CDR1 MNHEY, CDR2 SVGAGI. CDR3 DNA sequence: TGTGCCAGCAGGGGGCGGGGGGACACAGATACGCAGTATTTT. Translating gives CASRGRGDTDTQYF.

In regard to this clone: One end of the junction fails to match germline, which may point to a read error. The chain uses TRBV7-7 and TRBJ1-5; TRBD1 agrees at 8 bases. The CDR3 runs 14 residues. CDR1 and CDR2 from the germline V gene are SSHAT and FNYEAQ (reference sequence). For the CDR3, the DNA is TGTGCTAGCAGGGTTACAGGGGGATGGAAGCCCCAGCATTTT. The encoded protein is CASRVTGGWKPQHF. The variable domain in full, completed from reference TRBV7-7 and TRBJ1-5, reads GAGVSQSPRYKVTKRGQDVTLRCDPISSHATLYWYQQALGQGPEFLTYFNYEAQPDKSGLPSDRFSAERPEGSISTLTIQRTEQRDSAMYRCASRVTGGWKPQHFGDGTRLSIL.

The rearrangement links TRBV12-5 to TRBJ1-1; 8 bases are shared with TRBD1. The CDR3 totals 12 residues. J was trimmed by 14 bases and V by 6 bases; bases with no gene match: 11. CDR1 LGHNT and CDR2 FRNRAP come from the germline V gene. CDR3 DNA: TGTGCTAGTGGACCAGGGACAGGTGTCGTCTTCTTT. Its translation is CASGPGTGVVFF.

J is TRBJ1-5 and V is TRBV27, with 8 bases matching TRBD1. The ends lost 2 bases at V and 6 bases at J; junction bases unmatched: 3. This CDR3 spans 14 amino acids. Per the germline V gene, CDR1 is MNHEY and CDR2 is SMNVEV (reference sequence). The CDR3 nucleotides read TGTGCCAGCAGTTTAATCACAGGGGGTCAGCCCCAGCATTTT. Encoded protein: CASSLITGGQPQHF.

This chain uses TRBV4-1 with TRBJ2-7; maybe TRBD2 (5 bases). Germline CDR1 and CDR2: MGHRA and YSYEKL. The V and J ends lost 6 bases and 5 bases respectively, with 17 bases between them. This CDR3 spans 14 amino acids. The DNA for the CDR3 is TGCGCCAGCAGAAGAACAGATTACGGGGACGAGCAGTACTTC. It specifies CASRRTDYGDEQYF.

V gene TRBV2 combines with J gene TRBJ1-4, with D possibly being TRBD1 (5 bases). Germline V CDR1 and CDR2: SNHLY, FYNNEI. Trimming took off 7 bases at V and 5 bases at J, with 11 bases between the two ends. CDR3 length: 13 amino acids. CDR3 in DNA: TGTGCCAGCAAGCGGGGGGGGAATGAAAAACTGTTTTTT. It yields the protein CASKRGGNEKLFF.

A single count supports this clone. CDR3 nucleotide sequence: TGTGCCAGCAGCTTGGGGACAGGGGGCTTGTCTGGAAACACCATATATTTT. Its protein is CASSLGTGGLSGNTIYF. J is TRBJ1-3 and V is TRBV5-4, with 11 bases fitting TRBD1. CDR1 is SGHNT and CDR2 is YYREEE in the germline V gene (reference sequence). V lost 0 bases to trimming and J lost 1 base; unmatched junction nucleotides: 3. This CDR3 is 17 amino acids long.

V and J are TRBV11-1 and TRBJ2-1; 7 bases fit TRBD2. The germline gives CDR1 SGHAT, CDR2 FQDESV (reference sequence). The CDR3 is 13 residues long. Trimming cost V 4 bases and J 7 bases; bases outside gene matches: 4. The CDR3 region has the DNA TGTGCCAGCAGCTGGGGGGGAGCAAATGAGCAGTTCTTC. It encodes CASSWGGANEQFF.

This clone showed up just a few times. V and J are TRBV4-1 and TRBJ2-1; 7 nucleotides align to TRBD2. The V gene's germline CDR1 is MGHRA and CDR2 YSYEKL. The CDR3 runs 12 residues. Trimming at V came to 0 bases and at J to 13 bases, leaving 3 bases not matched to a gene. CDR3 sequence (DNA): TGCGCCAGCAGCCAAGAGCGGGGGAACCAGTTCTTC. It specifies CASSQERGNQFF.

The CDR3 protein is CATSRYRVEQPQHF. The DNA for the CDR3 is TGTGCCACCAGCCGATACAGGGTCGAACAGCCCCAGCATTTT. The chain links TRBV15 to TRBJ1-5; D is possibly TRBD1 (6 bases). V shed 5 bases and J shed 7 bases, with 15 bases lying between them. Germline CDR1 LNHNV, CDR2 YYDKDF (reference sequence). The CDR3 runs to 14 residues.

Of note for this clone: Its ends do not fully match the called genes, so a read error is possible. In the same sample, other DNA sequences code for this CDR3. V usage is TRBV27 and J usage is TRBJ1-6, with TRBD1 identical over 7 bases. The CDR3 consists of 14 residues. Germline V gives CDR1 MNHEY, CDR2 SMNVEV (reference sequence). The CDR3 region has the DNA TGTGCCAGCAACATACAGGGGCCCAATTCCCCCCTCCACTTT. Encoded protein: CASNIQGPNSPLHF.

The chain is built from TRBV5-4 and TRBJ1-1; unclear D gene. Per germline, CDR1 SGHNT and CDR2 YYREEE (reference sequence). The length of the CDR3 is 15 residues. Trimming cost V 4 bases and J 1 base, with 14 bases left between them. The CDR3 bases are TGTGCCAGCAGCCCGGCGAAGAGGGCGAACACTGAAGCTTTCTTT. Translating it yields CASSPAKRANTEAFF.

V gene TRBV11-2 combines with J gene TRBJ2-1, with TRBD2 identical over 11 bases. V trimming: 8 bases; J trimming: 5 bases; junction bases outside the gene matches: 5. Germline lookup yields CDR1 SGHAT and CDR2 FQNNGV. The CDR3 extends over 14 amino acids. CDR3 sequence (DNA): TGTGCCAGCCGGACTAGCGGGTGGAACAATGAGCAGTTCTTC. Amino acids: CASRTSGWNNEQFF.

The CDR3 DNA is TGTGCCAGCAGTTACTCTAGCGGGACGACGCAGTATTTT. Protein product: CASSYSSGTTQYF. V is TRBV6-5 and J is TRBJ2-3, with TRBD2 matching over 8 bases. CDR3 size: 13 residues. Germline V gene data show CDR1 as MNHEY and CDR2 as SVGAGI. With 0 bases clipped from V and 9 bases from J, the junction kept 2 bases outside the gene matches.

This clone appeared once. This sequence joins TRBV9 and TRBJ2-7; D gene ambiguous. The CDR3 consists of 14 residues. Per germline, CDR1 SGDLS and CDR2 YYNGEE. V was pared by 4 bases and J by 2 bases, with 13 bases between. The CDR3 region is CASSLDPRTYEQYF. The CDR3 nucleotides read TGTGCCAGCAGCCTCGACCCGAGGACCTACGAGCAGTACTTC. The variable domain in full, with the rest retrieved from reference TRBV9 and TRBJ2-7, is DSGVTQTPKHLITATGQRVTLRCSPRSGDLSVYWYQQSLDQGLQFLIQYYNGEERAKGNILERFSAQQFPDLHSELNLSSLELGDSALYFCASSLDPRTYEQYFGPGTRLTVT.

The rearrangement links TRBV11-1 to TRBJ2-3, with D tentatively TRBD2 (6 bases). Germline V gene data show CDR1 as SGHAT and CDR2 as FQDESV (reference sequence). The CDR3 is 15 residues long. V lost 5 bases to trimming and J lost 2 bases, with 14 bases between them. CDR3 coding DNA: TGTGCCAGCAGCCCCAAGGGACTTCTCACAGATACGCAGTATTTT. The encoded protein is CASSPKGLLTDTQYF.

This clone occurred a few times. This chain joins TRBV6-1 and TRBJ1-5; TRBD1 agrees at 9 bases. V gave up 6 bases and J gave up 6 bases; unmatched junction bases: 3. Germline V CDR1 and CDR2: MNHNS, SASEGT. The CDR3 is 13 amino acids. CDR3 loop: CASRQGAVQPQHF. CDR3 nucleotide sequence: TGTGCCAGCAGACAGGGGGCGGTTCAGCCCCAGCATTTT.

J is TRBJ1-1 and V is TRBV5-1; no definite D call. CDR3 length: 14 amino acids. Germline lookup yields CDR1 SGHRS and CDR2 YFSETQ. V dropped 4 bases and J dropped 1 base, with 11 bases sitting between them. CDR3 nucleotide sequence: TGCGCCAGCAGCAGCACCCCGGGGAACACTGAAGCTTTCTTT. Translation: CASSSTPGNTEAFF.

The chain uses TRBV27 and TRBJ1-1; weak D call: TRBD1 (6 bases). The V end was cut by 2 bases, the J end by 6 bases, with 10 bases between. The CDR3 is made up of 13 amino acids. Germline V gene lookup returns CDR1 MNHEY and CDR2 SMNVEV (reference sequence). The CDR3, as DNA: TGTGCCAGCAGTTTAGTCAGGGGACCTGAAGCTTTCTTT. Translation gives CASSLVRGPEAFF.

The rearrangement joins TRBV5-1 to TRBJ2-7; TRBD1 matches 9 bases. The CDR3 runs 15 residues. V lost 0 bases and J lost 5; bases outside the gene matches: 6. CDR1 is SGHRS, CDR2 YFSETQ, per germline. The CDR3 region has the DNA TGCGCCAGCAGCTTGGAGACAGGGGGTCGACACGAGCAGTACTTC. It specifies CASSLETGGRHEQYF.

The J gene is TRBJ2-7, the V gene TRBV20-1; D ambiguous. V was shortened by 4 bases and J by 3 bases, with 7 bases between the two germline ends. Germline V gene data show CDR1 as DFQATT and CDR2 as SNEGSKA (reference sequence). This CDR3 spans 11 amino acids. DNA of the CDR3: TGCAGTGCTACCGAGTACTACGAGCAGTACTTC. It encodes CSATEYYEQYF.

The genes are TRBV5-1 and TRBJ1-3, with D unresolved. CDR1 is SGHRS, CDR2 YFSETQ, per germline. V lost 4 bases, J lost 3 bases, and 8 bases lay in between. The CDR3 has 13 residues. The CDR3 loop is CASSANLGNTIYF. In DNA form, the CDR3 reads TGCGCCAGCAGCGCTAACCTTGGAAACACCATATATTTT.

The chain carries TRBV19 and TRBJ1-1; TRBD1 matches 8 bases. This CDR3 spans 12 amino acids. The V and J ends lost 2 bases and 11 bases, in that order; junction bases with no gene match: 4. CDR1 is LNHDA and CDR2 is SQIVND in the germline V gene (reference sequence). As DNA, the CDR3 is TGTGCCAGTAGTATACAGGGGGCGGTGGCTTTCTTT. Residues: CASSIQGAVAFF.

This clone has just a few counts. The V call is TRBV4-2, the J call TRBJ2-7, with 9 bases that match TRBD2. V lost 3 bases, J lost 3 bases, and 9 bases stayed unmatched. The CDR3 spans 16 residues. Looked up from germline, CDR1 is LGHNA and CDR2 is YNFKEQ. CDR3 bases: TGTGCCAGCAGCCAGGAGGTTCTAGCGGGAAACTACGAGCAGTACTTC. Translation gives CASSQEVLAGNYEQYF.

The CDR3 DNA follows: TGTGCCAGCAGCACTGACCCCCAGCGTTATAATGAGCAGTTCTTC. This codes for CASSTDPQRYNEQFF. The V call is TRBV16, the J call TRBJ2-1; D gene ambiguous. The germline CDR1 and CDR2 sequences are KGHSY and FQNENV. With 5 bases removed from V and 7 bases from J, the gap between germline ends came to 18 bases. The CDR3 is made up of 15 amino acids.

The V call is TRBV21-1, the J call TRBJ1-5. TRBV21-1 is a documented pseudogene. This CDR3 contains 15 residues. Here the CDR3 reads CASSKTSGRSQPQHF. DNA of the CDR3: TGTGCCAGCAGCAAAACTTCAGGGAGGAGTCAGCCCCAGCATTTT.

This chain links TRBV11-3 with TRBJ2-2; 9 bases fit TRBD2. Germline V gives CDR1 SGHNT, CDR2 YENEEA. The trim removed 8 bases at V and 6 bases at J, leaving 4 bases unmatched. The CDR3 has 13 residues. CDR3 protein: CASGGGAAGELFF. CDR3 sequence (DNA): TGTGCCAGCGGCGGGGGGGCGGCCGGGGAGCTGTTTTTT.